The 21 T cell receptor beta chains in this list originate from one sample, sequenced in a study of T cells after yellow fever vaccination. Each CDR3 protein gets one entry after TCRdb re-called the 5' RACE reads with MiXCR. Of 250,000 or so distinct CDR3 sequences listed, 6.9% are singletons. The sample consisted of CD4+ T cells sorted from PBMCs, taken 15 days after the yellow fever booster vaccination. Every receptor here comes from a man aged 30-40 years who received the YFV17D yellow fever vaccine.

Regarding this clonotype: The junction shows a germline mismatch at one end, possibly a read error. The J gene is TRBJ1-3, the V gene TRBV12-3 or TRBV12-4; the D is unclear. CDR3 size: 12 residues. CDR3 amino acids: CASSLPSPGSSF. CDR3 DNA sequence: TGTGCCAGCAGTTTGCCCTCTCCGGGATCCTCCTTT.

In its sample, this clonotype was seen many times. This chain's CDR3 is CASSLGRGVGRVNEQFF. The CDR3 DNA follows: TGTGCCAGCAGCTTAGGCCGGGGGGTCGGGCGGGTTAATGAGCAGTTCTTC. The chain recombines TRBV7-7 with TRBJ2-1; TRBD2 matches at 7 bases. Germline loops: CDR1 SSHAT, CDR2 FNYEAQ (reference sequence). Trimming cost V 1 base and J 7 bases; bases outside gene matches: 13. The CDR3 consists of 17 residues. Full variable domain (remainder filled in from reference TRBV7-7 and TRBJ2-1): GAGVSQSPRYKVTKRGQDVTLRCDPISSHATLYWYQQALGQGPEFLTYFNYEAQPDKSGLPSDRFSAERPEGSISTLTIQRTEQRDSAMYRCASSLGRGVGRVNEQFFGPGTRLTVL.

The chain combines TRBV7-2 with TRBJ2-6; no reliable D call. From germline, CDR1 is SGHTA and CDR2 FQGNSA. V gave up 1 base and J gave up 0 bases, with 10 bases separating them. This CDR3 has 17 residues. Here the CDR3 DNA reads TGTGCCAGCAGCTTAGTAGGCACCAGCTCTGGGGCCAACGTCCTGACTTTC. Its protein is CASSLVGTSSGANVLTF. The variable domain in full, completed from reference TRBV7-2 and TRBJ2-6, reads GAGVSQSPSNKVTEKGKDVELRCDPISGHTALYWYRQSLGQGLEFLIYFQGNSAPDKSGLPSDRFSAERTGGSVSTLTIQRTQQEDSAVYLCASSLVGTSSGANVLTFGAGSRLTVL.

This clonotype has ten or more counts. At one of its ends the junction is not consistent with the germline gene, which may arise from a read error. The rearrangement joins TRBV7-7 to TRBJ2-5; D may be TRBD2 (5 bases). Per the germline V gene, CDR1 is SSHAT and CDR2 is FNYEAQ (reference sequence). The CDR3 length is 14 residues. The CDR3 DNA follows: TGTGCTAGCAGCCGATCCCCGGGCGGGGAGACCCAGTACTTC. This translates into CASSRSPGGETQYF.

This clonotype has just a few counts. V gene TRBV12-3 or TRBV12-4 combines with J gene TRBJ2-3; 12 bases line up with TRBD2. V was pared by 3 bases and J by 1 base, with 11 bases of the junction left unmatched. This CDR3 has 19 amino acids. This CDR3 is CASSLEGLAGGWGTDTQYF. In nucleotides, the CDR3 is TGTGCCAGCAGTTTGGAGGGGCTAGCGGGAGGGTGGGGCACAGATACGCAGTATTTT.

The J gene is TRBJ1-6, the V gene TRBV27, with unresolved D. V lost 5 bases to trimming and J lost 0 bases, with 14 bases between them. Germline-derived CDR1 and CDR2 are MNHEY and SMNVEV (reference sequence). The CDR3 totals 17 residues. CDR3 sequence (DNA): TGTGCCAGCAGTCGAGCAGCTCTCAGCTCCTATAATTCACCCCTCCACTTT. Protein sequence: CASSRAALSSYNSPLHF.

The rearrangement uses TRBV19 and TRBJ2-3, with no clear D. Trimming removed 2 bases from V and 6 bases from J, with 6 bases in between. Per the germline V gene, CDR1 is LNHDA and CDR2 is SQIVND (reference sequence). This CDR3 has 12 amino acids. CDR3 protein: CASSIFPDTQYF. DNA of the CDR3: TGTGCCAGTAGTATATTTCCTGATACGCAGTATTTT.

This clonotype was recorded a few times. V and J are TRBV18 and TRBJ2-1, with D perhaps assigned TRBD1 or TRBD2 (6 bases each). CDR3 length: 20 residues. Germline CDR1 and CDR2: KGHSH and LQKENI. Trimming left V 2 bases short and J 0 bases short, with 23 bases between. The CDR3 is CASSPGAGASVPYSYNEQFF. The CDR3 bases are TGTGCCAGCTCACCAGGCGCAGGGGCTAGCGTCCCCTACTCCTACAATGAGCAGTTCTTC.

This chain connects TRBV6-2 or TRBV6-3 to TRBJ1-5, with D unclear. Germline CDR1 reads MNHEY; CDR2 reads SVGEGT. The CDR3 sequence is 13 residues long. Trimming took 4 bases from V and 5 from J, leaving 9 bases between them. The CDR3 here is CASSFERDQPQHF. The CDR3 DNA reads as TGTGCCAGCAGTTTTGAAAGGGATCAGCCCCAGCATTTT.

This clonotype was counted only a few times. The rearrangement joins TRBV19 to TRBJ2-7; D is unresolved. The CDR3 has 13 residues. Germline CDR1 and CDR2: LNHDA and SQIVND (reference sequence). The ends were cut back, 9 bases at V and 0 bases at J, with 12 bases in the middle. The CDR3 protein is CASRLQSSYEQYF. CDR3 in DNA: TGTGCCAGCAGACTCCAGAGCTCCTACGAGCAGTACTTC.

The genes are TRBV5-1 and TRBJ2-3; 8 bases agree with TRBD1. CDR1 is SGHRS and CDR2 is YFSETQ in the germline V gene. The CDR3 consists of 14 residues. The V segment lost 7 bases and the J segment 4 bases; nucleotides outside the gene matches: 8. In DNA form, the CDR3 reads TGCGCCAGCGAACCAGCAGGGGGCTCAGATACGCAGTATTTT. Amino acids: CASEPAGGSDTQYF.

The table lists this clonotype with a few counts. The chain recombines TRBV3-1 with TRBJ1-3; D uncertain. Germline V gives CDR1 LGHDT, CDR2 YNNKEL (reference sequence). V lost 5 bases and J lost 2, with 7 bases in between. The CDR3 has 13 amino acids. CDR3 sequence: CASSTTAGNTIYF. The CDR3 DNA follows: TGTGCCAGCAGCACGACGGCTGGAAACACCATATATTTT.

CDR3 nucleotides: TGTGCCAGCAGCCCCCGACTAGCGGGAGTTAATGAGCAGTTCTTC. Its protein product is CASSPRLAGVNEQFF. The J gene is TRBJ2-1, the V gene TRBV9; TRBD2 matches 12 bases. V shed 4 bases and J 7 bases; nucleotides not matched to a gene: 6. The CDR3 has 15 amino acids. CDR1 SGDLS and CDR2 YYNGEE come from the germline V gene.

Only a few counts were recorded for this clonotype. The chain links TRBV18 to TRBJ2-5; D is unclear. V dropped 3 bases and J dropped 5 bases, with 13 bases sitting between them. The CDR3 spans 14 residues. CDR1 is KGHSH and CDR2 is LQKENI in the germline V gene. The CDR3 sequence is CASSPRKGRETQYF. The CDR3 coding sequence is TGTGCCAGCTCACCGAGGAAGGGCAGGGAGACCCAGTACTTC.

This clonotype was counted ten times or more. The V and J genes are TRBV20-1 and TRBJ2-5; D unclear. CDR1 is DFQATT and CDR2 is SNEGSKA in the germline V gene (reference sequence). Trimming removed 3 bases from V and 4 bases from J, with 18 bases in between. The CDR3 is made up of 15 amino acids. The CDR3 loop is CSARGAARIGETQYF. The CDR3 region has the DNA TGCAGTGCTAGGGGCGCAGCGAGGATTGGAGAGACCCAGTACTTC.

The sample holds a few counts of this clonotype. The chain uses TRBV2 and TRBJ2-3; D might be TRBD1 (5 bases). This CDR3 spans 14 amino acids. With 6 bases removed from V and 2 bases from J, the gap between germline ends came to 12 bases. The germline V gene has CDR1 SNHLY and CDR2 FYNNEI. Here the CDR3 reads CASRLGVHTDTQYF. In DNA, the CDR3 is TGTGCCAGCAGGCTAGGGGTACACACAGATACGCAGTATTTT.

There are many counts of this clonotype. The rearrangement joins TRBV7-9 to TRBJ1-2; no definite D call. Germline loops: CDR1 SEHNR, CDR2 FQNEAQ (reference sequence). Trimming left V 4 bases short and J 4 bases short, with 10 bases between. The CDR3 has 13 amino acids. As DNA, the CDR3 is TGTGCCAGCAGCTCAGACACCATCTATGGCTACACCTTC. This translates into CASSSDTIYGYTF.

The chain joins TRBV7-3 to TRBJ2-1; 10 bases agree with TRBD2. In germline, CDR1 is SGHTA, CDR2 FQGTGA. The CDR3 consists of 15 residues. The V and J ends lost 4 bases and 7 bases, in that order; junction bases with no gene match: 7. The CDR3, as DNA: TGTGCCAGCAGCTCCGGACTAGCGGCAAGTAATGAGCAGTTCTTC. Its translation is CASSSGLAASNEQFF.

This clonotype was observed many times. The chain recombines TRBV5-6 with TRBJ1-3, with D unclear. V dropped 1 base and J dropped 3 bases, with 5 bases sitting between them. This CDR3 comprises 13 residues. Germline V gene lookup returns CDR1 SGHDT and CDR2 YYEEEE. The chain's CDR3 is CASSLRSGNTIYF. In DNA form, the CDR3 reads TGTGCCAGCAGCTTGCGGAGTGGAAACACCATATATTTT.

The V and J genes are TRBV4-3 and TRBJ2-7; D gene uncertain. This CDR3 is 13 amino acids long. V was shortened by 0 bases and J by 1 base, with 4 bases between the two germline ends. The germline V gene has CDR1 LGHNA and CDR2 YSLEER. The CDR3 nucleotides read TGCGCCAGCAGCCAAGACCGATCCTACGAGCAGTACTTC. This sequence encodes CASSQDRSYEQYF.

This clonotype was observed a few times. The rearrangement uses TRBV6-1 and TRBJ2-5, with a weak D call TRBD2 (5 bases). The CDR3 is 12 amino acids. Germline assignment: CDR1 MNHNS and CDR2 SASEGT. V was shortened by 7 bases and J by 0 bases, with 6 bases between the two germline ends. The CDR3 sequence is CASTSYQETQYF. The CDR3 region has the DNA TGTGCCAGCACTAGCTACCAAGAGACCCAGTACTTC.